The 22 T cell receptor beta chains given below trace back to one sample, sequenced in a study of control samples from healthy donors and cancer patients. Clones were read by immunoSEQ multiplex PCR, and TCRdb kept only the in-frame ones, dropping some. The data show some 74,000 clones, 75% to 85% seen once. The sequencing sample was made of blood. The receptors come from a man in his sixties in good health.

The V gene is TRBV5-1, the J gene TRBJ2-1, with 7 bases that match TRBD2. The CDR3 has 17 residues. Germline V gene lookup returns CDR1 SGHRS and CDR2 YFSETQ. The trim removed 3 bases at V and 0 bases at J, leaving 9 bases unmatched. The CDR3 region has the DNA TGCGCCAGCAGCTCCCGGACTAGTGCTGGCTCCTACAATGAGCAGTTCTTC. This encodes CASSSRTSAGSYNEQFF.

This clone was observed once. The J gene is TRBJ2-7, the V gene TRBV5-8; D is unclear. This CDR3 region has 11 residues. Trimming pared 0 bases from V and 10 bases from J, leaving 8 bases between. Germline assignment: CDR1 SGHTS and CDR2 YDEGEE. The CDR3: CASSLVLDQYF. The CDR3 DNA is TGTGCCAGCAGCTTGGTTTTGGACCAGTACTTC. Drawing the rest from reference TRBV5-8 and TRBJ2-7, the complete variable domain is EAGVTQSPTHLIKTRGQQATLRCSPISGHTSVYWYQQALGLGLQFLLWYDEGEERNRGNFPPRFSGRQFPNYSSELNVNALELEDSALYLCASSLVLDQYFGPGTRLTVT.

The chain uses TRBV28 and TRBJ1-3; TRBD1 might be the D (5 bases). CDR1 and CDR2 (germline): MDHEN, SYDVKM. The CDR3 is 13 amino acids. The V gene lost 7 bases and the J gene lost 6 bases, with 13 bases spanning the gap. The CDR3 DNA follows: TGTGCCAGCACTTTCTCGGGACCAAACACCATATATTTT. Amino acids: CASTFSGPNTIYF. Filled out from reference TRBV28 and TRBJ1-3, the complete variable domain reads DVKVTQSSRYLVKRTGEKVFLECVQDMDHENMFWYRQDPGLGLRLIYFSYDVKMKEKGDIPEGYSVSREKKERFSLILESASTNQTSMYLCASTFSGPNTIYFGEGSWLTVV.

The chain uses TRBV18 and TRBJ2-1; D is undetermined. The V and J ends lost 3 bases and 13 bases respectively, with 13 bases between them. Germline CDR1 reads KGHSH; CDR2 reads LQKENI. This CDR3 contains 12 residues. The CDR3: CASSPVGPKQFF. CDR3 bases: TGTGCCAGCTCACCGGTAGGACCCAAACAGTTCTTC.

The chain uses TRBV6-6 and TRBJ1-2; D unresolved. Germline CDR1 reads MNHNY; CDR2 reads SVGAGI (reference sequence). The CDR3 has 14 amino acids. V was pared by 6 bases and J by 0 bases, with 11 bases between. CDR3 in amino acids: CASSQDLSNYGYTF. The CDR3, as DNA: TGTGCCAGCAGCCAGGACTTATCTAACTATGGCTACACCTTC.

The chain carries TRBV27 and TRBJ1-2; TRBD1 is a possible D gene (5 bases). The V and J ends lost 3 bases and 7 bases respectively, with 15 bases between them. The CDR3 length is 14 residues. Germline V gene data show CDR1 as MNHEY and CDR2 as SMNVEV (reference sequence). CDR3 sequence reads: CASSFRQLSSGYTF. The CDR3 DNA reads TGTGCCAGCAGTTTTCGACAGCTGAGTTCTGGCTACACCTTC.

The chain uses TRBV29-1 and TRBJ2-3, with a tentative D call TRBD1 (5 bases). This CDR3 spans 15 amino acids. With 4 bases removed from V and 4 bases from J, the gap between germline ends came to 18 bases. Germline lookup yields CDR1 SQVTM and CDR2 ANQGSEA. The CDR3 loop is CSVGAQGTRADTQYF. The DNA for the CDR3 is TGCAGCGTTGGCGCTCAGGGCACCAGGGCAGATACGCAGTATTTT.

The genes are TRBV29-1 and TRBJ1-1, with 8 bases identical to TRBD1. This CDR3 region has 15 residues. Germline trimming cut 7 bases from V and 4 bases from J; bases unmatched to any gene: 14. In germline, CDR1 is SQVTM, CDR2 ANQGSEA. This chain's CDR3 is CSGGVRGPLVTEAFF. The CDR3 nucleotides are TGCAGCGGGGGGGTCAGGGGGCCTTTGGTCACTGAAGCTTTCTTT.

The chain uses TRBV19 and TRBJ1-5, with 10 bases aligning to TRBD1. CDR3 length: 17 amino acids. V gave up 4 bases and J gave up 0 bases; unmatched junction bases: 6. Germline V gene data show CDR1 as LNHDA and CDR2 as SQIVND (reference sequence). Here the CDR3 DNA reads TGTGCCAGTAGTACTACCGGGACAGGGGTTAGCAATCAGCCCCAGCATTTT. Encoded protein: CASSTTGTGVSNQPQHF.

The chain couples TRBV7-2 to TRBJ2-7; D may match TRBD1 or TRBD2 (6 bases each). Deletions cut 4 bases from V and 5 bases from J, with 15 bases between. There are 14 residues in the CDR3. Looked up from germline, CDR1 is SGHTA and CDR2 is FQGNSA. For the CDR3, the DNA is TGTGCCAGCAGCTCAAAATGGGGGGCCAACGAGCAGTACTTC. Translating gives CASSSKWGANEQYF.

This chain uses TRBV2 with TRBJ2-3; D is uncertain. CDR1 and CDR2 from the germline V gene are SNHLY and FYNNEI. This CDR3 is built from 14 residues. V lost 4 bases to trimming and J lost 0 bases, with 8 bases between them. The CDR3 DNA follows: TGTGCCAGCAGTGTAACACTCAGCACAGATACGCAGTATTTT. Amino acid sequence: CASSVTLSTDTQYF.

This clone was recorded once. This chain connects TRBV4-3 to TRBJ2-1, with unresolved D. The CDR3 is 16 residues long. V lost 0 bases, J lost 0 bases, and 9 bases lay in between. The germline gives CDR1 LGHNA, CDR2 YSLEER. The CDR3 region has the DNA TGCGCCAGCAGCCAAGATCTGGCCTCCTCCTACAATGAGCAGTTCTTC. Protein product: CASSQDLASSYNEQFF.

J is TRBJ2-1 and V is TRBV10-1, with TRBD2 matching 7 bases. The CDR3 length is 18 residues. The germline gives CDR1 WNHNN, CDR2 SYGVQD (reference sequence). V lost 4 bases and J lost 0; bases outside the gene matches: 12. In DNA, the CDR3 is TGCGCCAGCAGTGGTAAGCCTCTTGCGGGAGTCTCCTACAATGAGCAGTTCTTC. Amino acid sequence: CASSGKPLAGVSYNEQFF.

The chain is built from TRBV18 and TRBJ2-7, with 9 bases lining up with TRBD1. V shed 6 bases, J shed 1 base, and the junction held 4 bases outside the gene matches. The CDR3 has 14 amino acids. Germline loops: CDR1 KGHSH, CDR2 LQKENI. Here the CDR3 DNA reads TGTGCCAGCTCCCGGACAGGGGCATCCTACGAGCAGTACTTC. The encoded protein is CASSRTGASYEQYF.

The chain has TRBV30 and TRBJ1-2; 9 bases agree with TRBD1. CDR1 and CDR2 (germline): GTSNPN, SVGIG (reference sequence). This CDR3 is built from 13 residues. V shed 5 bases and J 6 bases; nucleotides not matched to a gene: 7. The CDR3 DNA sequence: TGTGCCTGGTCACAGGGGGCTCTGAATGGCTACACCTTC. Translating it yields CAWSQGALNGYTF.

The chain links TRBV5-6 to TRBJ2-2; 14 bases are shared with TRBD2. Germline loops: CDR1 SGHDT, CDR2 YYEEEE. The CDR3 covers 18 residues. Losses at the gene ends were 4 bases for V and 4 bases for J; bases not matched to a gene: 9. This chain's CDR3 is CASSTRTSGRYTTGELFF. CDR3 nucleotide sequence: TGTGCCAGCAGCACACGGACTAGCGGGAGGTATACCACCGGGGAGCTGTTTTTT.

CDR3 in amino acids: CASSWGYEETQYF. The CDR3 coding sequence is TGTGCCAGCAGCTGGGGCTACGAAGAGACCCAGTACTTC. The chain combines TRBV7-2 with TRBJ2-5; weak D call: TRBD1 (5 bases). Trimming removed 4 bases at V and 3 bases at J, with 9 bases between. This CDR3 comprises 13 residues. Germline V gene lookup returns CDR1 SGHTA and CDR2 FQGNSA.

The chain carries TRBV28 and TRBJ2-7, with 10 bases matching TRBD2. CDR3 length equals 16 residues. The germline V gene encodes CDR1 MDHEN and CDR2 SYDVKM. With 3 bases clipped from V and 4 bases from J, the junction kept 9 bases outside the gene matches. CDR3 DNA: TGTGCCAGCAGTTTCCTCGGGGGGACTAGCGTGTACGAGCAGTACTTC. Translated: CASSFLGGTSVYEQYF.

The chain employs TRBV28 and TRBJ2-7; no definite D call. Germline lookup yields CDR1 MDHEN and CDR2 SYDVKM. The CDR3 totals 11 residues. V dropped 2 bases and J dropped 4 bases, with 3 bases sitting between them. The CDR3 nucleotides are TGTGCCAGCAGTTTAGATTACGAGCAGTACTTC. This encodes CASSLDYEQYF.

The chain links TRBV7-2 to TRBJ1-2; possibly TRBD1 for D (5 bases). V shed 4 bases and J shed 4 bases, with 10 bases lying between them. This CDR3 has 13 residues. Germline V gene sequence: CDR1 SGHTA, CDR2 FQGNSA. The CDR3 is CASSSTGGYGYTF. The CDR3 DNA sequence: TGTGCCAGCAGCTCAACCGGGGGCTATGGCTACACCTTC.

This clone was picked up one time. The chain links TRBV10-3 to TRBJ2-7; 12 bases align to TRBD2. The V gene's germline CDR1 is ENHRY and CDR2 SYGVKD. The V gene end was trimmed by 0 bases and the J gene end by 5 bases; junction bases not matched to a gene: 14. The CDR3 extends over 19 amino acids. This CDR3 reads CAISESWASGRAKADEQYF. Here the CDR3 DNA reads TGTGCCATCAGTGAGTCGTGGGCTAGCGGGAGGGCCAAGGCCGACGAGCAGTACTTC.

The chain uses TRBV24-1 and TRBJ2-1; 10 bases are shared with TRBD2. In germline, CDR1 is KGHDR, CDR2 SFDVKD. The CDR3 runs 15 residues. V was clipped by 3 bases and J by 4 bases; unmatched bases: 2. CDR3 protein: CATSDSGRGYNEQFF. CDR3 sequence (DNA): TGTGCCACCAGTGATAGCGGGAGGGGTTACAATGAGCAGTTCTTC.